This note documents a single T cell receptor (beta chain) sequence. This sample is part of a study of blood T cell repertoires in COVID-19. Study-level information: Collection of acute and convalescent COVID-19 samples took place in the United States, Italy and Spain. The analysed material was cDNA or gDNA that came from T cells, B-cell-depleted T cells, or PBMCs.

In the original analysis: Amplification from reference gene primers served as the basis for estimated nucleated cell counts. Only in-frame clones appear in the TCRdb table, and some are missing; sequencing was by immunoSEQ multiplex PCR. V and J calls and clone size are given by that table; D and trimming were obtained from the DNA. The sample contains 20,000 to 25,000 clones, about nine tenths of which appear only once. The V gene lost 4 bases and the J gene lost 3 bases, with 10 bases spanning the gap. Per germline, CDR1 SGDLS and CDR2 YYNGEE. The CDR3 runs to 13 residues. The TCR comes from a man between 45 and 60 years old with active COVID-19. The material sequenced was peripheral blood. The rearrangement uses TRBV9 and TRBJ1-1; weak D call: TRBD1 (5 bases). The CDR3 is CASSPQGYTEAFF. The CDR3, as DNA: TGTGCCAGCAGCCCCCAGGGTTACACTGAAGCTTTCTTT.